This T cell receptor beta chain came from a study of T cells in Graves' hyperthyroidism and ophthalmopathy. Across the study: It was at initial diagnosis, before any treatment, that peripheral blood was collected.

RNA transcripts served as the template for amplifying TCR beta CDR3 regions. HTBI primers were the set used in a first-round RT-PCR of the TCR CDR3. MiXCR, run by TCRdb on the multiplex PCR reads, gives a single entry per CDR3 protein. The sample holds under 300,000 distinct CDR3 sequences, roughly 15% seen once. This clonotype has ten or more counts. Germline V CDR1 and CDR2: KGHSH, LQKENI. There are 17 residues in the CDR3. Trimming removed 0 bases from V and 7 bases from J, with 16 bases in between. This chain links TRBV18 with TRBJ1-6; D uncertain. What was sequenced was blood. This TCR came from a woman in her fifties or sixties with Graves' hyperthyroidism that later progressed to Graves' ophthalmopathy. CDR3 in DNA: TGTGCCAGCTCACCACCACCGTCCCGGATTCGGAATTCACCCCTCCACTTT. It is translated as CASSPPPSRIRNSPLHF.